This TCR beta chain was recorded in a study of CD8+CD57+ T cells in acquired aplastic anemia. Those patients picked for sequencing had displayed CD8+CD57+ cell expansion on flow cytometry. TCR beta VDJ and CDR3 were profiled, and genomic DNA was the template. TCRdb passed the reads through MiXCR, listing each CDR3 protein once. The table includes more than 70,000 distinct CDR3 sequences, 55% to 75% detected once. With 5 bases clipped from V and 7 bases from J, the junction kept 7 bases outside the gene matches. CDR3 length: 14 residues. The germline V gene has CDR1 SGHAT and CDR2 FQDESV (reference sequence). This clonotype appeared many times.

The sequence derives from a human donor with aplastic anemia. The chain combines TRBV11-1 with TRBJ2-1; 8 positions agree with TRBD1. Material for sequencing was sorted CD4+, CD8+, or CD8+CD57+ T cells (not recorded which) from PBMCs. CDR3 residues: CASSPGGGENEQFF. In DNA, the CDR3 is TGTGCCAGCAGCCCAGGGGGCGGCGAAAATGAGCAGTTCTTC.